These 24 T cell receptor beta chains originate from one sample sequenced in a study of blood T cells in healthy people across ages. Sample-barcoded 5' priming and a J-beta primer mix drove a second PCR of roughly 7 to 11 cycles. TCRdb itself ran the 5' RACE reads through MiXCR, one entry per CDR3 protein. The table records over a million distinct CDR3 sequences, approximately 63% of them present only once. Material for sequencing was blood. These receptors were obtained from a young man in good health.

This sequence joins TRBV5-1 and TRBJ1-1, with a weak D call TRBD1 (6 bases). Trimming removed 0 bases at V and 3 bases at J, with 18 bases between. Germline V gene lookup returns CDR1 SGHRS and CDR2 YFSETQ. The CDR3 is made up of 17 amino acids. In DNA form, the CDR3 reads TGCGCCAGCAGCTTGGCCGAACGTTACAGGGAGGACACTGAAGCTTTCTTT. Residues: CASSLAERYREDTEAFF.

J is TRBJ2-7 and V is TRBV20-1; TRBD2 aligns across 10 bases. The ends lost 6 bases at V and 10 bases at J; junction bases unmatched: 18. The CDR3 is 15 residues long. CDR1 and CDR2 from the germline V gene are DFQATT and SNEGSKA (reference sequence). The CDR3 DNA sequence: TGCAGTGCCGGCGGGGCTAGCGGGAGTTTGGACACTCAGTACTTC. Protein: CSAGGASGSLDTQYF.

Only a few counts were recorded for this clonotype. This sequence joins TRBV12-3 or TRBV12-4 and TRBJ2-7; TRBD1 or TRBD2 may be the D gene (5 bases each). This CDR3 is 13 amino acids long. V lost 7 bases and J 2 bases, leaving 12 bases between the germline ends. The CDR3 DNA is TGTGCCAGCACCAGGGACGTTGCCTACGAGCAGTACTTC. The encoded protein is CASTRDVAYEQYF.

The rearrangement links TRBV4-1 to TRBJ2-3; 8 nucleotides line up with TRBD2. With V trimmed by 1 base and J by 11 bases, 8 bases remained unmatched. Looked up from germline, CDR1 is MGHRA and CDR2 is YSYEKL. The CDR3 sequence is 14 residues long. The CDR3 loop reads CASSQGGGAGVQYF. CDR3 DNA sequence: TGCGCCAGCAGCCAAGGGGGGGGAGCGGGAGTGCAGTATTTT.

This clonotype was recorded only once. CDR3 in amino acids: CATSSGEAGDLETQYF. Written as DNA, the CDR3 is TGTGCCACCAGCAGCGGGGAGGCTGGGGATTTAGAGACCCAGTACTTC. The chain carries TRBV15 and TRBJ2-7, with TRBD2 as a possible D gene (6 bases). The DNA end is a closer match to TRBJ2-5, so the J assignment may be wrong. Germline V gene data show CDR1 as LNHNV and CDR2 as YYDKDF (reference sequence). The CDR3 is made up of 16 amino acids.

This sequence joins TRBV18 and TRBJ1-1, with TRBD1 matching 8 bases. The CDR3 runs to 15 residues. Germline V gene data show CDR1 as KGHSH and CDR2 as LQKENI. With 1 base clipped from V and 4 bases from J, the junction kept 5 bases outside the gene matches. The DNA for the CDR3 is TGTGCCAGCTCACCACTAAACGGGACAGGCACTGAAGCTTTCTTT. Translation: CASSPLNGTGTEAFF.

As DNA, the CDR3 is TGCAGTGCTAAAAGACCGGGACAGAGCTACGAGCAGTACTTC. Amino acid sequence: CSAKRPGQSYEQYF. V and J are TRBV20-1 and TRBJ2-7; TRBD1 matches 7 bases. The CDR3 is 14 residues long. The J segment lost 3 bases and the V segment lost 4 bases, leaving 9 bases of the junction unmatched. The V gene's germline CDR1 is DFQATT and CDR2 SNEGSKA (reference sequence).

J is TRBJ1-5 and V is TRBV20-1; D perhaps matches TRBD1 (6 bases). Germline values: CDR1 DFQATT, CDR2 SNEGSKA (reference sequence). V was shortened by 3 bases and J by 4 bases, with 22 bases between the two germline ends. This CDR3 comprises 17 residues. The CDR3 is CSASEPSETGPNQPQHF. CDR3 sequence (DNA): TGCAGTGCTAGTGAACCCTCAGAGACAGGTCCGAATCAGCCCCAGCATTTT.

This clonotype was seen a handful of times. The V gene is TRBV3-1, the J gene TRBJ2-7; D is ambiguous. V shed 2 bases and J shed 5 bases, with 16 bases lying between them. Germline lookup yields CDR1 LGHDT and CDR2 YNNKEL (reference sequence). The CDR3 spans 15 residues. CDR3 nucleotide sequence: TGTGCCAGCAGCCAAAGGGCGGACGGGCGAGACGAGCAGTACTTC. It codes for CASSQRADGRDEQYF.

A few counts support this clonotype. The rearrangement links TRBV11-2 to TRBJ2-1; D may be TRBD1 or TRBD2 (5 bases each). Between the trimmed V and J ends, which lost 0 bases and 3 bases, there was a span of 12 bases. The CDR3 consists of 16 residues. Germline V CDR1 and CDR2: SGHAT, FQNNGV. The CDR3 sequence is CASSLEGRGFYNEQFF. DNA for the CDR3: TGTGCCAGCAGCTTAGAGGGGCGAGGGTTCTACAATGAGCAGTTCTTC.

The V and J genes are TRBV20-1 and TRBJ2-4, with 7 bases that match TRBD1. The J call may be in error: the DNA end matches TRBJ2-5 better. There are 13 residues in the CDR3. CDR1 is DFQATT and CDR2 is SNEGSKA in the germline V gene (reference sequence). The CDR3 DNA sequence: TGCAGTGCTAGTGGGACAGTTCGAGAGACCCAGTACTTC. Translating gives CSASGTVRETQYF.

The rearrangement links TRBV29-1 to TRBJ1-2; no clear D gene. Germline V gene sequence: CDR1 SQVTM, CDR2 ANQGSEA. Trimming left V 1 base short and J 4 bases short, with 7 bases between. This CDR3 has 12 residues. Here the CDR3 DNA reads TGCAGCGTTGAAGTCGGGAGCTATGGCTACACCTTC. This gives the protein CSVEVGSYGYTF.

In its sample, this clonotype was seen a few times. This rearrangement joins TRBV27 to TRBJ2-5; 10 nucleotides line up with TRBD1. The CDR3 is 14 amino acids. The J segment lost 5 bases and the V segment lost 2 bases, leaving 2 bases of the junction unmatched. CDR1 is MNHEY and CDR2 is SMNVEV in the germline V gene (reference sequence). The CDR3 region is CASSLGTGVETQYF. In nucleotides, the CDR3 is TGTGCCAGCAGTTTAGGGACAGGGGTTGAGACCCAGTACTTC.

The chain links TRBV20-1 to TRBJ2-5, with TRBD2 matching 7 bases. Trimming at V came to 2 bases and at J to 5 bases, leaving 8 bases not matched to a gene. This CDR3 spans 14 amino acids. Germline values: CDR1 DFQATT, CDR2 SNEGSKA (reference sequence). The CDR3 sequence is CSARMQAGSETQYF. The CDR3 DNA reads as TGCAGTGCTAGAATGCAAGCGGGGAGCGAGACCCAGTACTTC.

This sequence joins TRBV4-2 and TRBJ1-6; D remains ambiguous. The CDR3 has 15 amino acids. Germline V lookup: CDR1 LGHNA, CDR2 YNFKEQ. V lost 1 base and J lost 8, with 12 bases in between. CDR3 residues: CASSQGSSSDSPLHF. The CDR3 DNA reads TGTGCCAGCAGCCAAGGATCCTCGTCGGATTCACCCCTCCACTTT.

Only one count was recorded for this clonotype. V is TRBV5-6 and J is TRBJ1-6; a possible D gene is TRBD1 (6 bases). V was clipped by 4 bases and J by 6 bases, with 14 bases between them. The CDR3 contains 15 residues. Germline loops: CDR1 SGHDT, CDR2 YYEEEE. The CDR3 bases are TGTGCCAGCAGCGTACCGGGACATCTTAATTCACCCCTCCACTTT. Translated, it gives CASSVPGHLNSPLHF.

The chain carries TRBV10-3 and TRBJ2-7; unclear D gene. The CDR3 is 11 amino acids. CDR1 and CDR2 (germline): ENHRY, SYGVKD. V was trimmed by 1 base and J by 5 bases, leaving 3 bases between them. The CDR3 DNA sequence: TGTGCCATCAGTGAGTTGGACGAGCAGTACTTC. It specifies CAISELDEQYF.

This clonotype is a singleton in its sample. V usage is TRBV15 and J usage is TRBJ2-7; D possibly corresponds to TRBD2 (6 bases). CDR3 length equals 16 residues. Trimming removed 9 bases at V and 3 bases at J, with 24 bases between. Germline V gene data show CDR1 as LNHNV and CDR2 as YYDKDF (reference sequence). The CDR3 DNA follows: TGTGCCACGGGAGAGGATAGAGTAGCGGCCAACTACGAGCAGTACTTC. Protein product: CATGEDRVAANYEQYF.

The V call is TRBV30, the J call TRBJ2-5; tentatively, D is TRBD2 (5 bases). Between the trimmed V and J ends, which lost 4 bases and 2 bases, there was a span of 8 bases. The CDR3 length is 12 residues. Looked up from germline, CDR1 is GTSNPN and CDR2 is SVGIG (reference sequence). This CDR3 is CAWNSGQETQYF. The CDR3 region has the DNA TGTGCCTGGAATTCGGGGCAAGAGACCCAGTACTTC.

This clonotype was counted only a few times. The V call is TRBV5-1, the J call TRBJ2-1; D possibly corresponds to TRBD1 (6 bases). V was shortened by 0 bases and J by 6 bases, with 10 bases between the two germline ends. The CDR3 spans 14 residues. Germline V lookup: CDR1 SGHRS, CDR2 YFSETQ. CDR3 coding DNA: TGCGCCAGCAGCTTGGGGGACACCCTCAATGAGCAGTTCTTC. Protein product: CASSLGDTLNEQFF. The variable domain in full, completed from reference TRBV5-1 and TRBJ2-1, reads KAGVTQTPRYLIKTRGQQVTLSCSPISGHRSVSWYQQTPGQGLQFLFEYFSETQRNKGNFPGRFSGRQFSNSRSEMNVSTLELGDSALYLCASSLGDTLNEQFFGPGTRLTVL.

The DNA for the CDR3 is TGCGCCAGCTCATGGATGGACAGCGCGAACACCGGGGAGCTGTTTTTT. Residues: CASSWMDSANTGELFF. The J gene is TRBJ2-2, the V gene TRBV5-1; possible D gene TRBD1, 6 bases. The CDR3 totals 16 residues. V dropped 7 bases and J dropped 0 bases, with 16 bases sitting between them. Germline loops: CDR1 SGHRS, CDR2 YFSETQ.

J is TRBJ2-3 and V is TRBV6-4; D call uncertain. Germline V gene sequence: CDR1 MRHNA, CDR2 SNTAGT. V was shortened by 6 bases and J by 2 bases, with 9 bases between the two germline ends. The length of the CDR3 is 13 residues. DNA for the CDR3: TGTGCCAGCAGCGCCCTAATCACAGATACGCAGTATTTT. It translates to CASSALITDTQYF.

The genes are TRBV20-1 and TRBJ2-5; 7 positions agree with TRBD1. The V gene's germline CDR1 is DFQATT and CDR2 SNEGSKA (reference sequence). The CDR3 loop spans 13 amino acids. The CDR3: CSFVQQGRNEQYF. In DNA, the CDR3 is TGCAGCTTTGTACAACAGGGGCGTAATGAGCAGTACTTC.

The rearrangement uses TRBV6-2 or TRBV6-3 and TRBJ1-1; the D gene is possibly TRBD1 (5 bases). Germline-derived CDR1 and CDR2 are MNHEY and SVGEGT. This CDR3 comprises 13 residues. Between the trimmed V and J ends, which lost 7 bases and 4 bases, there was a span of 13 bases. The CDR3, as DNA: TGTGCCAGCACCCCAGGGTTGTTCACTGAAGCTTTCTTT. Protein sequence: CASTPGLFTEAFF.